The rows below give T cell receptor beta chains drawn from one sample of a study of low-dose radiotherapy and immunotherapy resistance in tumors. TCRdb reprocessed the reads via MiXCR and lists one record per CDR3 protein. The data show some 88,000 distinct CDR3 sequences, under 9.5% seen once. The specimen comprised PBMCs, sampled before treatment. The source of these receptors is a male donor with prostate cancer. Both conserved end residues are part of each CDR3. Fields, in order: J gene, V gene, D gene, clone size, CDR3 DNA, CDR3 protein. The D gene is left open where the match is weak. The size of a clone is reported for some rows only, either as once, few or many, or as a class for expanded clones.

j_gene: TRBJ1-2
v_gene: TRBV20-1
d_gene: NA
abundance: many
CDR3nt: TGCAGTGCTAGAGAAGGGACTCTTGGACCTGGCTACACCTTC
CDR3aa: CSAREGTLGPGYTF

j_gene: TRBJ1-2
v_gene: TRBV5-1
d_gene: NA
abundance: many
CDR3nt: TGCGCCAGCAGCTTGGCACCAGGTGACGTTGGCTACACCTTC
CDR3aa: CASSLAPGDVGYTF

j_gene: TRBJ1-5
v_gene: TRBV10-3
d_gene: NA
abundance: many
CDR3nt: TGTGCCATCAGTGGGGGGGCGGGGGACAATCAGCCCCAGCATTTT
CDR3aa: CAISGGAGDNQPQHF

j_gene: TRBJ2-5
v_gene: TRBV25-1
d_gene: NA
abundance: many
CDR3nt: TGTGCCAGCAGTGAATATTGGGGGAATCAAGAGACCCAGTACTTC
CDR3aa: CASSEYWGNQETQYF

j_gene: TRBJ2-1
v_gene: TRBV12-3/TRBV12-4
d_gene: NA
abundance: many
CDR3nt: TGTGCCAGCAGTTTCAGACTGTCTAGCTACAATGAGCAGTTCTTC
CDR3aa: CASSFRLSSYNEQFF

j_gene: TRBJ1-2
v_gene: TRBV9
d_gene: TRBD1
abundance: many
CDR3nt: TGTGCCAGCAGCGTAGGGACAGGAGAATATGGCTACACCTTC
CDR3aa: CASSVGTGEYGYTF

j_gene: TRBJ2-7
v_gene: TRBV6-6
d_gene: NA
abundance: many
CDR3nt: TGTGCCAGCAGTTACTCGAGCCCCAGTCCGGGCTCCTACGAGCAGTACTTC
CDR3aa: CASSYSSPSPGSYEQYF

j_gene: TRBJ2-3
v_gene: TRBV19
d_gene: NA
abundance: many
CDR3nt: TGTGCCAGTAGTCCCCGGACGGGGGAAACAGATACGCAGTATTTT
CDR3aa: CASSPRTGETDTQYF

j_gene: TRBJ1-5
v_gene: TRBV29-1
d_gene: NA
abundance: many
CDR3nt: TGCAGCGTTGAAACTGGGGCCAATCAGCCCCAGCATTTT
CDR3aa: CSVETGANQPQHF

j_gene: TRBJ1-1
v_gene: TRBV5-8
d_gene: NA
abundance: many
CDR3nt: TGTGCCAGCAGCAAGACAGATATGAACACTGAAGCTTTCTTT
CDR3aa: CASSKTDMNTEAFF

j_gene: TRBJ2-5
v_gene: TRBV20-1
d_gene: NA
abundance: many
CDR3nt: TGCAGTGCTCTCCTACCAAGCGGTATCGGGGCCCAGTACTTC
CDR3aa: CSALLPSGIGAQYF

j_gene: TRBJ2-5
v_gene: TRBV7-6
d_gene: NA
abundance: many
CDR3nt: TGTGCCAGCAGCCCCATAATGGGGGCGGGGGAGACCCAGTACTTC
CDR3aa: CASSPIMGAGETQYF

j_gene: TRBJ2-2
v_gene: TRBV5-1
d_gene: NA
abundance: many
CDR3nt: TGCGCCAGCAGCTTTGGAAGGGGAAACACCGGGGAGCTGTTTTTT
CDR3aa: CASSFGRGNTGELFF

j_gene: TRBJ2-7
v_gene: TRBV4-1
d_gene: NA
abundance: many
CDR3nt: TGCGCCAGCAGCCAAGTCCACTCCGGGTCCTACGAGCAGTACTTC
CDR3aa: CASSQVHSGSYEQYF

j_gene: TRBJ2-7
v_gene: TRBV28
d_gene: TRBD2
abundance: many
CDR3nt: TGTGCCAGCAGTATCAGCGGGAGTGGTTCCTACGAGCAGTACTTC
CDR3aa: CASSISGSGSYEQYF

j_gene: TRBJ1-5
v_gene: TRBV20-1
d_gene: NA
abundance: many
CDR3nt: TGCAGTGCTAGACCCCCGGGGAGGGTGGATCAGCCCCAGCATTTT
CDR3aa: CSARPPGRVDQPQHF

j_gene: TRBJ2-2
v_gene: TRBV7-3
d_gene: TRBD2
abundance: many
CDR3nt: TGTGCCAGAAGAGAACCGGGACTAGCGGGCACAGGGGGGAACACCGGGGAGCTGTTTTTT
CDR3aa: CARREPGLAGTGGNTGELFF

j_gene: TRBJ2-7
v_gene: TRBV7-2
d_gene: TRBD1
abundance: NA
CDR3nt: TGTGCCAGCAGCTCCCCCGGGACAGGCCACTACGAGCAGTACTTC
CDR3aa: CASSSPGTGHYEQYF

j_gene: TRBJ2-1
v_gene: TRBV12-3/TRBV12-4
d_gene: TRBD2
abundance: many
CDR3nt: TGTGCCAGCAGTCCTGGACTAGGGAAAGATGAGCAGTTCTTC
CDR3aa: CASSPGLGKDEQFF

j_gene: TRBJ2-1
v_gene: TRBV3-1
d_gene: TRBD2
abundance: many
CDR3nt: TGTGCCAGCAGCCAAGTCGCCGGGCTAGCGGGAGGCAACAATGAGCAGTTCTTC
CDR3aa: CASSQVAGLAGGNNEQFF

j_gene: TRBJ2-2
v_gene: TRBV10-2
d_gene: TRBD1
abundance: many
CDR3nt: TGTGCCAGCAGTCCAGGACAGGGGAACACCGGGGAGCTGTTTTTT
CDR3aa: CASSPGQGNTGELFF

j_gene: TRBJ2-2
v_gene: TRBV6-5
d_gene: NA
abundance: many
CDR3nt: TGTGCCAGCAGTGGCCAAGGGACCGGGGAGCTGTTTTTT
CDR3aa: CASSGQGTGELFF

j_gene: TRBJ2-1
v_gene: TRBV4-1
d_gene: NA
abundance: many
CDR3nt: TGCGCCAGCAGCCAGTACGATATACAGAATGAGCAGTTCTTC
CDR3aa: CASSQYDIQNEQFF

j_gene: TRBJ2-1
v_gene: TRBV28
d_gene: NA
abundance: many
CDR3nt: TGTGCCAGCATCAATACGCAGGGGCACACGTTCTTC
CDR3aa: CASINTQGHTFF

j_gene: TRBJ1-5
v_gene: TRBV28
d_gene: TRBD1
abundance: many
CDR3nt: TGTGCCAGCAACTTTGGGGACAGGAACAATCAGCCCCAGCATTTT
CDR3aa: CASNFGDRNNQPQHF

j_gene: TRBJ1-1
v_gene: TRBV12-5
d_gene: NA
abundance: many
CDR3nt: TGTGCTAGTGGTGGGGGGCATGGTGAAGCTTTCTTT
CDR3aa: CASGGGHGEAFF

j_gene: TRBJ2-7
v_gene: TRBV4-1
d_gene: TRBD2
abundance: many
CDR3nt: TGCGCCAGCAGCCAAGGGGCAGGTCGGGCGGGAGGGTCCACCTCCTACGAGCAGTACTTC
CDR3aa: CASSQGAGRAGGSTSYEQYF

j_gene: TRBJ1-6
v_gene: TRBV7-2
d_gene: NA
abundance: many
CDR3nt: TGTGCCAGCAGCTTAGAAGAGGGTTATTCACCCCTCCACTTT
CDR3aa: CASSLEEGYSPLHF

j_gene: TRBJ2-7
v_gene: TRBV28
d_gene: NA
abundance: medium-sized
CDR3nt: TGTGCCAGCACCCCCATGAGACTGCTCGACGAGCAGTACTTC
CDR3aa: CASTPMRLLDEQYF

j_gene: TRBJ1-1
v_gene: TRBV7-2
d_gene: NA
abundance: many
CDR3nt: TGTGCCAGCAGTTTATGGGAGAACACTGAAGCTTTCTTT
CDR3aa: CASSLWENTEAFF

j_gene: TRBJ1-5
v_gene: TRBV27
d_gene: NA
abundance: many
CDR3nt: TGTGCCAGCGCACCGTTGGCAAGCAATCAGCCCCAGCATTTT
CDR3aa: CASAPLASNQPQHF

j_gene: TRBJ2-1
v_gene: TRBV5-1
d_gene: TRBD2
abundance: many
CDR3nt: TGCGCCAGCAGCTCCCTAACTAGCGGGGCCTACAATGAGCAGTTCTTC
CDR3aa: CASSSLTSGAYNEQFF

j_gene: TRBJ2-1
v_gene: TRBV5-1
d_gene: TRBD2
abundance: many
CDR3nt: TGCGCCAGCAGCTTGGGCCCCCTAGCGGGCTTGATCAATGAGCAGTTCTTC
CDR3aa: CASSLGPLAGLINEQFF

j_gene: TRBJ2-5
v_gene: TRBV7-2
d_gene: TRBD1
abundance: many
CDR3nt: TGTGCCAGCAGCTTAGGGACAGGGAGAATACAAGAGACCCAGTACTTC
CDR3aa: CASSLGTGRIQETQYF

j_gene: TRBJ2-2
v_gene: TRBV6-1
d_gene: TRBD1
abundance: many
CDR3nt: TGTGCCAGCAGTGTACGTACGGACAGGGGAAACGCGAACACCGGGGAGCTGTTTTTT
CDR3aa: CASSVRTDRGNANTGELFF

j_gene: TRBJ2-1
v_gene: TRBV9
d_gene: TRBD2
abundance: many
CDR3nt: TGTGCCAGCAGCCAATCCTCACTAGCGGGAGCGGGCAATGAGCAGTTCTTC
CDR3aa: CASSQSSLAGAGNEQFF

j_gene: TRBJ2-5
v_gene: TRBV9
d_gene: NA
abundance: many
CDR3nt: TGTGCCAGCAGCGTAAATTCGGGTTCGGAGACCCAGTACTTC
CDR3aa: CASSVNSGSETQYF

j_gene: TRBJ2-3
v_gene: TRBV5-1
d_gene: NA
abundance: few
CDR3nt: TGCGCCAGCAGCTTGGTGGCGGGACCCACAGATACGCAGTATTTT
CDR3aa: CASSLVAGPTDTQYF

j_gene: TRBJ2-1
v_gene: TRBV28
d_gene: NA
abundance: many
CDR3nt: TGTGCCAGCAGATCCAGCGGGAATGAGCAGTTCTTC
CDR3aa: CASRSSGNEQFF

j_gene: TRBJ2-3
v_gene: TRBV4-1
d_gene: NA
abundance: many
CDR3nt: TGCGCCAGCAGCCCAGGACAGGGAGGGTCAGATACGCAGTATTTT
CDR3aa: CASSPGQGGSDTQYF

j_gene: TRBJ2-3
v_gene: TRBV27
d_gene: TRBD2
abundance: few
CDR3nt: TGTGCCAGCAGCCCGGGTGTAGCGGGAGAGGCAGATACGCAGTATTTT
CDR3aa: CASSPGVAGEADTQYF

j_gene: TRBJ1-2
v_gene: TRBV4-1
d_gene: NA
abundance: many
CDR3nt: TGCGCCAGCAGCCAAGCATTCGGGGGGCGTGGCTATGGCTACACCTTC
CDR3aa: CASSQAFGGRGYGYTF

j_gene: TRBJ2-3
v_gene: TRBV7-2
d_gene: TRBD1
abundance: many
CDR3nt: TGTGCCAGCAGCTTCGGGACAGGGGGCATTGATACGCAGTATTTT
CDR3aa: CASSFGTGGIDTQYF

j_gene: TRBJ2-3
v_gene: TRBV5-1
d_gene: NA
abundance: few
CDR3nt: TGCGCCAGCAGCTTGGCGGCGGGGACTAGCACAGATACGCAGTATTTT
CDR3aa: CASSLAAGTSTDTQYF

j_gene: TRBJ2-3
v_gene: TRBV29-1
d_gene: NA
abundance: many
CDR3nt: TGCAGCGTTGAAGATTTGGCAGATACGCAGTATTTT
CDR3aa: CSVEDLADTQYF

j_gene: TRBJ2-2
v_gene: TRBV7-2
d_gene: NA
abundance: many
CDR3nt: TGTGCCAGCAGCTTACGTGGCGGGGAGCTGTTTTTT
CDR3aa: CASSLRGGELFF

j_gene: TRBJ2-7
v_gene: TRBV5-6
d_gene: NA
abundance: many
CDR3nt: TGTGCCAGCAGCCCCGCCAGCGGCTCCTACGAGCAGTACTTC
CDR3aa: CASSPASGSYEQYF

j_gene: TRBJ2-1
v_gene: TRBV2
d_gene: NA
abundance: many
CDR3nt: TGTGCCAGCAATGAGTGGGCCTACAATGAGCAGTTCTTC
CDR3aa: CASNEWAYNEQFF

j_gene: TRBJ2-6
v_gene: TRBV3-1
d_gene: NA
abundance: many
CDR3nt: TGTGCCAGCAGCCACACAGGGCAAGGGGCCAACGTCCTGACTTTC
CDR3aa: CASSHTGQGANVLTF

j_gene: TRBJ2-6
v_gene: TRBV6-5
d_gene: TRBD1
abundance: many
CDR3nt: TGTGCCAGCAGACCTGGGACAGGTGGGGCCAACGTCCTGACTTTC
CDR3aa: CASRPGTGGANVLTF

j_gene: TRBJ1-1
v_gene: TRBV29-1
d_gene: NA
abundance: many
CDR3nt: TGCAGCGTTTGGGAGGACACTGAAGCTTTCTTT
CDR3aa: CSVWEDTEAFF

j_gene: TRBJ2-5
v_gene: TRBV11-2
d_gene: NA
abundance: many
CDR3nt: TGTGCCAGCAGCCCAGTACAGCCCGTTATTAGGACCCAGTACTTC
CDR3aa: CASSPVQPVIRTQYF

j_gene: TRBJ2-5
v_gene: TRBV2
d_gene: NA
abundance: few
CDR3nt: TGTGCCAGCAGTGAGGGCCAGGGAAGGCCCCAAGAGACCCAGTACTTC
CDR3aa: CASSEGQGRPQETQYF

j_gene: TRBJ2-1
v_gene: TRBV24-1
d_gene: TRBD2
abundance: many
CDR3nt: TGTGCCACCAGTGATCCCGGACTAGCGGGAGTCGGTGAGCAGTTCTTC
CDR3aa: CATSDPGLAGVGEQFF